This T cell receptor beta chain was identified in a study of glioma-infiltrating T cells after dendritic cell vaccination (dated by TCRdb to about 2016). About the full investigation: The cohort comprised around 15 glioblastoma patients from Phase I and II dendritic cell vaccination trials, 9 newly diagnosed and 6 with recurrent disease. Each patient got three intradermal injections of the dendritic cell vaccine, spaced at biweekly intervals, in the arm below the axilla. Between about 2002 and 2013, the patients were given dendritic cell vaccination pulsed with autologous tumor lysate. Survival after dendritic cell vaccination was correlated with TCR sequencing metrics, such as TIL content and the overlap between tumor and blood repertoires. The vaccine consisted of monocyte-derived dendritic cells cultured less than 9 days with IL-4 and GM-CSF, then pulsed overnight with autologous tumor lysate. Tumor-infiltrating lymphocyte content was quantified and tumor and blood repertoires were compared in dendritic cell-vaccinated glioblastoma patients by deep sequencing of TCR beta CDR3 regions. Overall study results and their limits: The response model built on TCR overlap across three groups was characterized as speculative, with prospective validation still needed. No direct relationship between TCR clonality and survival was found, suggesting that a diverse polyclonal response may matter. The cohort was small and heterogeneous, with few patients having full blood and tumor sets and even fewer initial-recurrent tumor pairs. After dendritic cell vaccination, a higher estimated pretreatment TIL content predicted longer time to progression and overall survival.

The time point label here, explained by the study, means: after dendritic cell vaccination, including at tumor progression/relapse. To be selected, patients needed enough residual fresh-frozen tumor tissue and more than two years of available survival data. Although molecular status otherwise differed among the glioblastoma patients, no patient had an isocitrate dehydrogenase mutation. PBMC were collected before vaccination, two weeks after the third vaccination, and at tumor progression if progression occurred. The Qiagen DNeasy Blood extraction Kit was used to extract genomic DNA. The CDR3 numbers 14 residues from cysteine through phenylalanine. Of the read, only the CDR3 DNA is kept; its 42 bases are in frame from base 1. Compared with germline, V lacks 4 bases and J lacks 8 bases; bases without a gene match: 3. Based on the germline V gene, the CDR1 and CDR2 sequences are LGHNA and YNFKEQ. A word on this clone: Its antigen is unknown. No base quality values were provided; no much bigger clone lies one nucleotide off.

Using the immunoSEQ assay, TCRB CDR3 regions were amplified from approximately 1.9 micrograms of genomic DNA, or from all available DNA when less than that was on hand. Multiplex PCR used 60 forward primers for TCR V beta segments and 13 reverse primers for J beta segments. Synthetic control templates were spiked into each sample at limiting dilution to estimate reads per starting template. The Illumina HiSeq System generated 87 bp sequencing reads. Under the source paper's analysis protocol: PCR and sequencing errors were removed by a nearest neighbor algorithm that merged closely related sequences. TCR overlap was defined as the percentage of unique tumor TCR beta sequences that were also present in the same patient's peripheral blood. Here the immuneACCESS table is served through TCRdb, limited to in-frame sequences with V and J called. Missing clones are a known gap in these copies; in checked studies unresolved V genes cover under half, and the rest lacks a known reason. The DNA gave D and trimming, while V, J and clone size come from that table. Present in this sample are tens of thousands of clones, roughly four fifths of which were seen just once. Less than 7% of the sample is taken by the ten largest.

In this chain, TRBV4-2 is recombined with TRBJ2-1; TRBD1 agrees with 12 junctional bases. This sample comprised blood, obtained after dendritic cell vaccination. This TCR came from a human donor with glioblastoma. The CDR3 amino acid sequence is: CASSPGQGADEQFF. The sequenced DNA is TGTGCCAGCAGCCCGGGACAGGGGGCCGATGAGCAGTTCTTC.